The T cell receptor (beta chain) described here comes from a study of blood T cells in healthy people across ages. Germline-derived CDR1 and CDR2 are MNHEY and SVGAGI. The CDR3 totals 15 residues. It was with a sample-barcoded 5' primer and a J-beta primer mix that a second PCR of roughly 7 to 12 cycles was run. MiXCR, applied by TCRdb to the 5' RACE reads, yields one record per CDR3 protein. The sample includes roughly 700,000 distinct CDR3 sequences, about 32% of them seen just once. On this clonotype itself: One end of the junction is discordant with germline, which a read error may explain.

The chain recombines TRBV6-5 with TRBJ1-1; D possibly corresponds to TRBD1 (5 bases). The clonotype was recovered from an elderly woman in good health. Source material: blood. The CDR3 protein is CAGSYSGVGDTEAFF. Written as DNA, the CDR3 is TGTGCCGGCAGTTACTCGGGGGTTGGGGACACTGAAGCTTTCTTT.